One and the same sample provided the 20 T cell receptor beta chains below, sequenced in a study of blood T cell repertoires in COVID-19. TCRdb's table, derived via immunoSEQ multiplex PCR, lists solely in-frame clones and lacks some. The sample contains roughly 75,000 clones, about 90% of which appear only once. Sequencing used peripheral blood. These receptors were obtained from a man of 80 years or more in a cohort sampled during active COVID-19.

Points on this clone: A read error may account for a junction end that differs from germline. The CDR3 loop is CASSEGLAGTGELFF. The CDR3 coding sequence is TGTGCCAGCAGCGAAGGACTAGCAGGCACCGGGGAGCTGTTTTTT. This chain connects TRBV2 to TRBJ2-2, with 8 bases matching TRBD2. The CDR3 is 15 residues long. Germline V gene data show CDR1 as SNHLY and CDR2 as FYNNEI.

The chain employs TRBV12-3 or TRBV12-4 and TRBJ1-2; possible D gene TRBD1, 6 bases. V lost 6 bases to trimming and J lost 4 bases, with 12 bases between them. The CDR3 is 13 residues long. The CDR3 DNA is TGTGCCAGCAGCCACAGGGAACCCTATGGCTACACCTTC. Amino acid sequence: CASSHREPYGYTF.

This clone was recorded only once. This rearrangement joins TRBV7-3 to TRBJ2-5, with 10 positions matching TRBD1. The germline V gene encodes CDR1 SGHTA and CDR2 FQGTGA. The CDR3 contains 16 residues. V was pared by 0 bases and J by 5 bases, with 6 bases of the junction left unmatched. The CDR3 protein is CASSLTRDRGSETQYF. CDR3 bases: TGTGCCAGCAGCTTAACACGGGACAGGGGATCGGAGACCCAGTACTTC. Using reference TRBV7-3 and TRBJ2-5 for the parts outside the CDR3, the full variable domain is GAGVSQTPSNKVTEKGKYVELRCDPISGHTALYWYRQSLGQGPEFLIYFQGTGAADDSGLPNDRFFAVRPEGSVSTLKIQRTERGDSAVYLCASSLTRDRGSETQYFGPGTRLLVL.

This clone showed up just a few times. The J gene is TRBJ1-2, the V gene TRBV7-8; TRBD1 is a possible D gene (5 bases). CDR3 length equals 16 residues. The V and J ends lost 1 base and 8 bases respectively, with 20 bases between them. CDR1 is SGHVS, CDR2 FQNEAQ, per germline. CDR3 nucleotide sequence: TGTGCCAGCAGCTTAGGCTTTACAGGTTCCGACGACGGCTACACCTTC. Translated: CASSLGFTGSDDGYTF. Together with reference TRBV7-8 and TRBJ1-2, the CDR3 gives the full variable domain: GAGVSQSPRYKVAKRGQDVALRCDPISGHVSLFWYQQALGQGPEFLTYFQNEAQLDKSGLPSDRFFAERPEGSVSTLKIQRTQQEDSAVYLCASSLGFTGSDDGYTFGSGTRLTVV.

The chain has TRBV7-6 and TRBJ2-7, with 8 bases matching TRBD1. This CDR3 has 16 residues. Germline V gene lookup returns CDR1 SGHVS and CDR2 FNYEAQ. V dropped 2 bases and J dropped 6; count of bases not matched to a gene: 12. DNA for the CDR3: TGTGCCAGCAGCTTAACCTGGAGGGACAGGTTTGCCGAGCAGTACTTC. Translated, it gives CASSLTWRDRFAEQYF.

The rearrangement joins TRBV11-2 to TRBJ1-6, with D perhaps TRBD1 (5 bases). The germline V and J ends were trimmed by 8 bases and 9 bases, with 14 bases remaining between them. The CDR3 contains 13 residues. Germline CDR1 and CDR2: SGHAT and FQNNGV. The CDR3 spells CASRPWGGSPLHF. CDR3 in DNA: TGTGCCAGCCGCCCATGGGGGGGTTCACCCCTCCACTTT.

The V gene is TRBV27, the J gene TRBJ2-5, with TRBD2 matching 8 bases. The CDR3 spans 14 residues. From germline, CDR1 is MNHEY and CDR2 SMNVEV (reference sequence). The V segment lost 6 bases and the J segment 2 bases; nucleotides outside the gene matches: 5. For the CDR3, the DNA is TGTGCCAGCAGCCTACTAGCGGCGCAAGAGACCCAGTACTTC. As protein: CASSLLAAQETQYF.

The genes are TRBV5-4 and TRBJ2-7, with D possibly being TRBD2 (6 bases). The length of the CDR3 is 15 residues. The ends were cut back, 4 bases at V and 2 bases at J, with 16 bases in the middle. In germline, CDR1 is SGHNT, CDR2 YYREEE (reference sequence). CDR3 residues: CASSNPGEAPYEQYV. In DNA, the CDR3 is TGTGCCAGCAGCAACCCGGGGGAGGCCCCCTACGAGCAGTACGTC.

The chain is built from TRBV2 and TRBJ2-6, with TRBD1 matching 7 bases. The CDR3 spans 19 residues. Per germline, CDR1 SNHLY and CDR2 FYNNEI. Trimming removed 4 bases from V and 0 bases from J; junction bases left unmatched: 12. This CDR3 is CASSATPGTAFSGANVLTF. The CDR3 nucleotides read TGTGCCAGCAGTGCAACGCCCGGGACAGCTTTCTCTGGGGCCAACGTCCTGACTTTC.

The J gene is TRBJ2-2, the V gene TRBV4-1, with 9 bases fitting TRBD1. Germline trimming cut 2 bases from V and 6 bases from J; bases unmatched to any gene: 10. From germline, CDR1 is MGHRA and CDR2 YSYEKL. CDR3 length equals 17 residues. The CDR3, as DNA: TGCGCCAGCAGCCAACCACAGGGGGCGCTTGGAGCCGGGGAGCTGTTTTTT. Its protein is CASSQPQGALGAGELFF.

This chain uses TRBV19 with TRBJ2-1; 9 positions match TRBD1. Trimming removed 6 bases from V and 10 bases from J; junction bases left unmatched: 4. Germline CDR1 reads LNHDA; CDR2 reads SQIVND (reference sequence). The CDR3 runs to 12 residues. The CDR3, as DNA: TGTGCCAGTAGGGAACAGGGGGCCGAGCAGTTCTTC. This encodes CASREQGAEQFF.

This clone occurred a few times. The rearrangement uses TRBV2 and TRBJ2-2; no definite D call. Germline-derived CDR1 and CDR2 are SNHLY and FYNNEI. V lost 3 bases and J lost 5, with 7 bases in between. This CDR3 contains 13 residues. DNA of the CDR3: TGTGCCAGCAGTGACGTAGAAACCGGGGAGCTGTTTTTT. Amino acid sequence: CASSDVETGELFF. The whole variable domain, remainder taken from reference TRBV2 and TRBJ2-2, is EPEVTQTPSHQVTQMGQEVILRCVPISNHLYFYWYRQILGQKVEFLVSFYNNEISEKSEIFDDQFSVERPDGSNFTLKIRSTKLEDSAMYFCASSDVETGELFFGEGSRLTVL.

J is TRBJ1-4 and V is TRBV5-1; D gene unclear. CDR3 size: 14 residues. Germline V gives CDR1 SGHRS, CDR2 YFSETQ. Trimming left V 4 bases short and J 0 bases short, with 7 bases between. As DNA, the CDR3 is TGCGCCAGCAGCCCCGAGGCAACTAATGAAAAACTGTTTTTT. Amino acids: CASSPEATNEKLFF.

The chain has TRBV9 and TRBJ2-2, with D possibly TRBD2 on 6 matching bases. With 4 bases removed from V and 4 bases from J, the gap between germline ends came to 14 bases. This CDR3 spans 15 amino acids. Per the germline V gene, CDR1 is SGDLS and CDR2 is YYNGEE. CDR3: CASSPRQGGTGELFF. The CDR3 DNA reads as TGTGCCAGCAGCCCTCGCCAGGGAGGCACCGGGGAGCTGTTTTTT.

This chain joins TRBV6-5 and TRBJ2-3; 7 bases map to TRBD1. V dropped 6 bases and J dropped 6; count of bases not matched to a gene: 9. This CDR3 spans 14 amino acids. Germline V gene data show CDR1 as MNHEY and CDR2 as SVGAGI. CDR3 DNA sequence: TGTGCCAGCAGCCCCGACAGGGCCGCGGATACGCAGTATTTT. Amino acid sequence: CASSPDRAADTQYF.

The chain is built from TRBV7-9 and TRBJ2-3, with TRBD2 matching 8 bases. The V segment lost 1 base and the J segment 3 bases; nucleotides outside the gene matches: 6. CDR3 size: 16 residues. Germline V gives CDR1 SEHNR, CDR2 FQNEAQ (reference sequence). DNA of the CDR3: TGTGCCAGCAGCTTAGGCGCGGGGGGAAGTACAGATACGCAGTATTTT. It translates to CASSLGAGGSTDTQYF.

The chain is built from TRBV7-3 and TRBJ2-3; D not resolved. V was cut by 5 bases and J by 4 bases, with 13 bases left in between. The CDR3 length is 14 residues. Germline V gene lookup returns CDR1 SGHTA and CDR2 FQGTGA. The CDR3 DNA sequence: TGTGCCAGCAGCCAACAGAGTGGTTCAGATACGCAGTATTTT. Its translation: CASSQQSGSDTQYF.

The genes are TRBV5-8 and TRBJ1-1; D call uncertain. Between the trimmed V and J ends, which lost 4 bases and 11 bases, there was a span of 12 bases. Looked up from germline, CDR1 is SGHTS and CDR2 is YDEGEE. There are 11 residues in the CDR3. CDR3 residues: CASSQTRGAFF. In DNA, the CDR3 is TGTGCCAGCAGCCAAACCCGAGGGGCTTTCTTT.

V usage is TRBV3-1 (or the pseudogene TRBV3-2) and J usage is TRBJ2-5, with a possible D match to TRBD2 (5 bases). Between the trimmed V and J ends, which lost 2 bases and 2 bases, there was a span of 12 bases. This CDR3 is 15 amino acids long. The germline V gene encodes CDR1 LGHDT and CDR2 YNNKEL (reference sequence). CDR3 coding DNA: TGTGCCAGCAGCCAAAACCGGGAAACACAAGAGACCCAGTACTTC. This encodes CASSQNRETQETQYF.

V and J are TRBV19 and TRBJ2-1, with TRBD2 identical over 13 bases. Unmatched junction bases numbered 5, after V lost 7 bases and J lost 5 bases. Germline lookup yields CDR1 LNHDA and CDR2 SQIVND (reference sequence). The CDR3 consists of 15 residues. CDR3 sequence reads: CASTTGLAGNNEQFF. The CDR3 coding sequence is TGTGCCAGTACGACGGGACTAGCGGGGAACAATGAGCAGTTCTTC.